The rows below give T cell receptor beta chains drawn from one sample of a study of shared clonotypes between healthy human individuals. Assay used: immunoSEQ multiplex PCR; TCRdb lists only in-frame clones, some missing. Of hundreds of thousands of clones listed, about 74% are singletons. Material: memory CD4+ T cells sorted from blood. The receptor set was obtained from a woman in her twenties or thirties in good health. Both conserved end residues are part of each CDR3.

v_gene	j_gene	len	CDR3aa
TRBV7-2	TRBJ2-1	12	CASSLEGRAFFF
TRBV7-2	TRBJ1-5	13	CASSFGVTQPQHF
TRBV25-1	TRBJ1-1	13	CASSTQGEAEAFF
TRBV28	TRBJ1-2	12	CASSLGYYGYTF
TRBV11-3	TRBJ2-7	13	CASSSGAVHEQYF
TRBV5-4	TRBJ1-1	14	CASSQTGFNTEAFF
TRBV5-4	TRBJ2-3	13	CASSFGGKDTQYF
TRBV28	TRBJ1-1	12	CASRTLTGEAFF
TRBV4-1	TRBJ1-5	15	CASSQDPVSYQPQHF
TRBV10-2	TRBJ2-2	11	CASRSTGELFF
TRBV25-1	TRBJ2-5	14	CASSESTGEETQYF
TRBV29-1	TRBJ1-2	14	CSVADRTTNYGYTF
TRBV2	TRBJ1-5	15	CASSVMGLNNQPQHF
TRBV6-4	TRBJ2-1	15	CASPSSSGSIYEQFF
TRBV18	TRBJ1-4	13	CASSPRDDEKLFF
TRBV2	TRBJ2-3	15	CASRGKREPEDTQYF
TRBV6-5	TRBJ2-1	15	CASSRAGTSYNEQFF
TRBV6-5	TRBJ2-2	13	CASKKGSSGELFF
TRBV19	TRBJ2-2	15	CASSITGTGSGELFF
TRBV6-5	TRBJ2-3	15	CASIPSGRASDTQYF
TRBV4-1	TRBJ2-7	15	CASSQAPLRNYEQYF
TRBV18	TRBJ2-7	16	CASSHDNRGARSEQYF
TRBV28	TRBJ1-3	18	CASTPYGQTASSGNTIYF
TRBV5-1	TRBJ2-2	15	CASSYGTENTGELFF
TRBV19	TRBJ1-5	14	CASSIWQTNQPQHF
TRBV5-1	TRBJ2-2	14	CASSLVVGSGELFF
TRBV4-1	TRBJ2-5	16	CASSQASQGGQETQYF
TRBV30	TRBJ2-7	11	CAWSLTYEQYF
TRBV29-1	TRBJ2-1	16	CSVELLALTGGNEQFF
TRBV18	TRBJ1-5	13	CASSPGFDQPQHF
TRBV6-4	TRBJ1-3	14	CASSETASGNTIYF
TRBV19	TRBJ1-2	15	CASSQMAGQGYGYTF
TRBV5-8	TRBJ2-5	13	CASSLLGRETQYF
TRBV19	TRBJ1-5	13	CASSDRLNQPQHF
TRBV27	TRBJ1-2	15	CASSPPGQGNYGYTF
TRBV4-1	TRBJ1-1	13	CASSQRGDTEAFF
TRBV10-3	TRBJ2-7	14	CASAWGTETYEQYF
TRBV5-1	TRBJ2-5	13	CASSLDPQETQYF
TRBV5-1	TRBJ1-4	15	CASSLEQGASEKLFF
TRBV28	TRBJ2-7	15	CASSLLAGDSYEQYF
TRBV29-1	NA	15	CSVEEAPGAPGEQYF
TRBV19	TRBJ2-3	18	CASSLDPDSGWGTDTQYF